The T cell receptor (beta chain) described here comes from a study of cytomegalovirus exposure and HLA in healthy donors. Across the study: About 83 million unique TCRs from HLA-typed donors made up an early data release. The study's findings and limits: Most TCR sequences were seen very rarely across donors, but some public TCRs occurred in many.

Healthy people donating bone marrow made up the donors. PCR amplification relied on 60 Vbeta primers (plus 13 Jbeta primers). In the study's own analysis: Later, tens of millions of unique TCR beta chains were counted in an analysis, and around 11 million of them were shared. The repertoire was sequenced with immunoSEQ multiplex PCR; TCRdb's copy has only in-frame clones and lacks some. V, J and clone size were drawn from that table, and D and trimming were deduced from the DNA. Listed are around 97,000 clones; about 3% falls within the top ten. Regarding this clone: The antigen is unknown.

Germline V lookup: CDR1 SGHTA, CDR2 FQGNSA. The CDR3 covers 13 residues. The V end was cut by 7 bases, the J end by 1 base, with 10 bases between. Specimen: PBMCs. The receptor was isolated from a man aged 35-49 years in good health and CMV-seronegative. V is TRBV7-2 and J is TRBJ1-2; D gene ambiguous. CDR3 bases: TGTGCCAGCACCACGAGTGTTAACTATGGCTACACCTTC. As protein: CASTTSVNYGYTF. The variable domain in full, with the rest retrieved from reference TRBV7-2 and TRBJ1-2, is GAGVSQSPSNKVTEKGKDVELRCDPISGHTALYWYRQSLGQGLEFLIYFQGNSAPDKSGLPSDRFSAERTGGSVSTLTIQRTQQEDSAVYLCASTTSVNYGYTFGSGTRLTVV.